This TCR beta chain was sequenced for a study of T cell repertoires in cytomegalovirus infection. On the study more broadly: CMV infection plus the matching HLA type was flagged by public TCR beta signatures. Study findings and constraints: Clonotypes of TCR beta that were HLA-C-restricted and CMV-specific dominated the ex vivo response.

Looked up from germline, CDR1 is SGHTA and CDR2 is FQGNSA. The ends were cut back, 4 bases at V and 2 bases at J, with 7 bases in the middle. The CDR3 contains 13 residues. This clonotype appeared many times. Its antigen is currently unknown. One entry per CDR3 protein results from TCRdb running MiXCR on the reads. The sample comprises around 550,000 distinct CDR3 sequences, around 27% of which are singletons, and under 15% rests with the top ten. Sequencing was carried out using PBMCs. The V call is TRBV7-2, the J call TRBJ2-3; perhaps TRBD1 as D (6 bases). The clonotype comes from a human donor in good health (CMV status not recorded). Some clones in this sample may be carry-over from other donors' samples. CDR3 protein: CASSSGHTDTQYF. As DNA, the CDR3 is TGTGCCAGCAGCTCGGGACACACAGATACGCAGTATTTT.